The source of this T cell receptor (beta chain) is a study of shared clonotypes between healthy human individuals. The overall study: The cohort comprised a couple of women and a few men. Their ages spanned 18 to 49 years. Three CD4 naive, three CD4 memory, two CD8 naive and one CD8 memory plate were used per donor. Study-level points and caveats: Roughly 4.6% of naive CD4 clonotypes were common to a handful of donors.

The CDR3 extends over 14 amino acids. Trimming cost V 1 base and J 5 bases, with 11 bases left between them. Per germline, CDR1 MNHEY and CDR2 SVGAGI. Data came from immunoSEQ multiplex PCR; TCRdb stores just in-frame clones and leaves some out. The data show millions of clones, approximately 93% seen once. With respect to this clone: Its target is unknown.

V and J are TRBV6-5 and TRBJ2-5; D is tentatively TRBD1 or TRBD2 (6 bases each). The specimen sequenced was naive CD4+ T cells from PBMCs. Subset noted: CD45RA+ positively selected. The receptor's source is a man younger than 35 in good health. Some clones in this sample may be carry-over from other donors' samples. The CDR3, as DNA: TGTGCCAGCAGTTACTTCGGGGGCTTGGAGACCCAGTACTTC. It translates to CASSYFGGLETQYF.